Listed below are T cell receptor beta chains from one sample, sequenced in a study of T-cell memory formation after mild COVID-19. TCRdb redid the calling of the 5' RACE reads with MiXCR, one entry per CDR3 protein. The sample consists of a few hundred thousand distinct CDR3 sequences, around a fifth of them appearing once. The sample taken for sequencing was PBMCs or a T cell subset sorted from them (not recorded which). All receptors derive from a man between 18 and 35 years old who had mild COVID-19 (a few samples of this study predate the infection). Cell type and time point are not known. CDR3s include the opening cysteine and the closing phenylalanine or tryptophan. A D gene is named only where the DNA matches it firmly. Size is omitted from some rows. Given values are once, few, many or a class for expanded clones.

CDR3aa: CSARPQNNSPLHF
CDR3nt: TGCAGTGCTAGGCCGCAGAATAATTCACCCCTCCACTTT
j_gene: TRBJ1-6
len: 13
d_gene: .
v_gene: TRBV20-1
abundance: few

CDR3aa: CASRPGTAYTGELFF
CDR3nt: TGCGCCAGCAGACCAGGGACAGCTTACACCGGGGAGCTGTTTTTT
j_gene: TRBJ2-2
len: 15
d_gene: TRBD1
v_gene: TRBV5-1
abundance: .

CDR3aa: CASTPWGVDYGYTF
CDR3nt: TGTGCCAGCACCCCATGGGGGGTTGACTATGGCTACACCTTC
j_gene: TRBJ1-2
len: 14
d_gene: .
v_gene: TRBV7-2
abundance: .

CDR3aa: CATTSRSEGETQYF
CDR3nt: TGTGCCACCACGAGCAGGTCGGAGGGAGAGACCCAGTACTTC
j_gene: TRBJ2-5
len: 14
d_gene: .
v_gene: TRBV10-3
abundance: few

CDR3aa: CASSLATGGQADTQYF
CDR3nt: TGTGCCAGCAGCTTAGCGACGGGGGGTCAGGCAGATACGCAGTATTTT
j_gene: TRBJ2-3
len: 16
d_gene: TRBD2
v_gene: TRBV7-6
abundance: few

CDR3aa: CASRLAGGPGIREQYF
CDR3nt: TGTGCCAGCAGACTAGCGGGGGGGCCGGGTATCCGCGAGCAGTACTTC
j_gene: TRBJ2-7
len: 16
d_gene: TRBD2
v_gene: TRBV12-3/TRBV12-4
abundance: few

CDR3aa: CASSPPAGTGGIAETQYF
CDR3nt: TGTGCCAGCTCACCACCTGCCGGGACAGGGGGCATTGCAGAGACCCAGTACTTC
j_gene: TRBJ2-5
len: 18
d_gene: TRBD1
v_gene: TRBV18
abundance: few

CDR3aa: CASSPWGLGRFF
CDR3nt: TGTGCCAGCAGCCCATGGGGGCTGGGGAGGTTCTTC
j_gene: TRBJ2-1
len: 12
d_gene: .
v_gene: TRBV28
abundance: .

CDR3aa: CASRQNTYNEQFF
CDR3nt: TGTGCCAGCAGGCAAAACACGTACAATGAGCAGTTCTTC
j_gene: TRBJ2-1
len: 13
d_gene: .
v_gene: TRBV7-8
abundance: many

CDR3aa: CASSPFSKGYTF
CDR3nt: TGTGCCAGCTCACCATTCTCCAAGGGCTACACCTTC
j_gene: TRBJ1-2
len: 12
d_gene: .
v_gene: TRBV18
abundance: .

CDR3aa: CAISETAGEWGYTF
CDR3nt: TGTGCCATCAGTGAGACGGCAGGGGAATGGGGCTACACCTTC
j_gene: TRBJ1-2
len: 14
d_gene: .
v_gene: TRBV10-3
abundance: .